This T cell receptor (beta chain) was identified during a study of T cell responses to AZD1222 COVID-19 vaccine. TCRdb keeps only in-frame clones here, not all; method: immunoSEQ multiplex PCR. The repertoire includes about 150,000 clones, about nine tenths of them detected once, and 2% to 2.5% sits in the top ten. General study results and limits: Repertoires were obtained only post-peak T cell response.

Of note for this clone: Its specificity is unknown.

CDR1 LNHDA and CDR2 SQIVND come from the germline V gene (reference sequence). The CDR3 is 17 amino acids. The V gene lost 2 bases and the J gene lost 1 base, with 17 bases spanning the gap. The sequence was collected from an adult in good health. The material sequenced was peripheral blood, taken on day 0 of AZD1222 vaccination. The chain uses TRBV19 and TRBJ2-5, with a weak D call TRBD2 (6 bases). CDR3 bases: TGTGCCAGTAGTATATTACGATCTGGGGGGTCCCAAGAGACCCAGTACTTC. It yields the protein CASSILRSGGSQETQYF. The whole variable domain, filled in from reference TRBV19 and TRBJ2-5, reads DGGITQSPKYLFRKEGQNVTLSCEQNLNHDAMYWYRQDPGQGLRLIYYSQIVNDFQKGDIAEGYSVSREKKESFPLTVTSAQKNPTAFYLCASSILRSGGSQETQYFGPGTRLLVL.